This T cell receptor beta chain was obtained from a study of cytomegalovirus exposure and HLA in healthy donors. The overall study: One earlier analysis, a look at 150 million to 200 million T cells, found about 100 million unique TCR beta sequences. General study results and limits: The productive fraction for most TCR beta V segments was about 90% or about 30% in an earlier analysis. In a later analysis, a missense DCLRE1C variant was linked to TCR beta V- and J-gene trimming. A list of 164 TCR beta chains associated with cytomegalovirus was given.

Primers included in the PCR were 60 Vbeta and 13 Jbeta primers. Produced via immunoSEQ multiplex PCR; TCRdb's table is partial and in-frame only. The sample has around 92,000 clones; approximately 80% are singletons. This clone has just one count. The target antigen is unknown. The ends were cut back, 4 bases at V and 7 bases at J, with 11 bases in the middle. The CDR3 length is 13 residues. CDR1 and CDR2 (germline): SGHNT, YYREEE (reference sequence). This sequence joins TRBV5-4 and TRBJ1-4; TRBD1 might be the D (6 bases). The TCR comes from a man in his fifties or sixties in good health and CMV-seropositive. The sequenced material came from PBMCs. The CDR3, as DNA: TGTGCCAGCAGCGCTGGACAGCTTGAAAAACTGTTTTTT. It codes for CASSAGQLEKLFF.